This T cell receptor (beta chain) was sequenced in a study of blood T cells in healthy people across ages. Study-level findings and limits: Older age coincided with a roughly linear decline in TCR beta diversity per million T cells.

This CDR3 is 14 amino acids long. Germline CDR1 is MNHEY and CDR2 is SVGAGI. V dropped 6 bases and J dropped 0 bases, with 9 bases sitting between them. Remarks on this clonotype: Its antigen is as yet unknown.

The use of a sample-barcoded 5' primer and a J-beta primer mix characterized a second PCR of about 7 to 12 cycles. Each cDNA was tagged by a template-switch adaptor containing 12 random nucleotides. TCRdb recomputed calls from the 5' RACE reads with MiXCR, one row per CDR3 protein. Found here are some 800,000 distinct CDR3 sequences, around 25% of them singletons; the top ten hold under 4.5%. The sample was also linked to a second study, of T cells of mothers and their children. From that study: Sample barcodes and 2-4 random nucleotides came from the second PCR's M1S primer. The data showed no persistent microchimeric T cell clones.

This TCR derives from a boy aged 5-17 years in good health. The chain uses TRBV6-5 and TRBJ1-5; D not resolved. The sequenced sample consisted of blood. The CDR3 loop is CASSAAYSNQPQHF. The CDR3, as DNA: TGTGCCAGCAGCGCAGCCTATAGCAATCAGCCCCAGCATTTT.